The subject of this entry is one T cell receptor (beta chain). What it binds is not known. The sample is drawn from a study of T cell responses to AZD1222 COVID-19 vaccine. Overall study findings and caveats: Donors, mostly white British, included more females; clonal diversity was possibly underestimated.

Sequenced by immunoSEQ multiplex PCR; TCRdb stores in-frame clones only, minus some. The sample holds approximately 300,000 clones, about 94% seen once. This clonotype was obtained from an adult who received the AZD1222 COVID-19 vaccine. Specimen: peripheral blood, collected 28 days after the second AZD1222 dose.

The CDR3 bases are TGTGCCAGCATGTGGGTTGGGGGCACTGAAGCTTTCTTT. Translated, it gives CASMWVGGTEAFF. The chain is built from TRBV28 and TRBJ1-1, with a tentative D call TRBD1 (5 bases). V was cut by 7 bases and J by 4 bases, with 13 bases left in between. Germline values: CDR1 MDHEN, CDR2 SYDVKM. The CDR3 totals 13 residues.